The 30 T cell receptor beta chains presented below share a single source sample, sequenced in a study of neurological immune-mediated disorders. From the 5' RACE reads, TCRdb called clonotypes with MiXCR, one entry per CDR3 protein. The sample shows some 77,000 distinct CDR3 sequences, about 9.7% of them seen only once. The sample comprised PBMCs. These receptors came from a man aged 50-59 years in good health.

This clonotype was recorded many times. The chain recombines TRBV10-3 with TRBJ2-1; D might be TRBD2 (5 bases). This CDR3 is built from 14 residues. Germline V gives CDR1 ENHRY, CDR2 SYGVKD. Trimming left V 0 bases short and J 12 bases short, with 15 bases between. The CDR3 DNA follows: TGTGCCATCAGTGAGTCCCTATCATTCCGGGGGCAGTTCTTC. Encoded protein: CAISESLSFRGQFF.

This clonotype was picked up many times. The rearrangement uses TRBV5-1 and TRBJ2-1, with 14 nucleotides matching TRBD2. The CDR3 is made up of 20 amino acids. Germline V CDR1 and CDR2: SGHRS, YFSETQ. Losses at the gene ends were 4 bases for V and 1 base for J; bases not matched to a gene: 13. CDR3: CASSPGPGLAGVQSYNEQFF. CDR3 nucleotides: TGCGCCAGCAGCCCCGGCCCGGGACTAGCGGGAGTCCAATCCTACAATGAGCAGTTCTTC.

The chain is built from TRBV10-3 and TRBJ1-5, with D unresolved. The V gene lost 5 bases and the J gene lost 7 bases, with 15 bases spanning the gap. The CDR3 is 14 amino acids. CDR1 is ENHRY and CDR2 is SYGVKD in the germline V gene. The CDR3 DNA is TGTGCCATCAGTCTCGAACCCAGCGGGCAGCCCCAGCATTTT. It yields the protein CAISLEPSGQPQHF.

This clonotype was seen at least ten times. For the CDR3, the DNA is TGCGCCAGCAGCTATACTGACTTTCATGGGGAAGCTAACTATGGCTACACCTTC. As protein: CASSYTDFHGEANYGYTF. The chain is built from TRBV5-1 and TRBJ1-2; D unresolved. Per the germline V gene, CDR1 is SGHRS and CDR2 is YFSETQ. The CDR3 sequence is 18 residues long. V lost 3 bases and J 0 bases, leaving 21 bases between the germline ends. Full variable domain (rest looked up from reference TRBV5-1 and TRBJ1-2): KAGVTQTPRYLIKTRGQQVTLSCSPISGHRSVSWYQQTPGQGLQFLFEYFSETQRNKGNFPGRFSGRQFSNSRSEMNVSTLELGDSALYLCASSYTDFHGEANYGYTFGSGTRLTVV.

This clonotype was recorded at least ten times. The gene calls are TRBV10-3 and TRBJ2-2; 8 bases match TRBD2. The germline gives CDR1 ENHRY, CDR2 SYGVKD. V lost 9 bases to trimming and J lost 2 bases; unmatched junction nucleotides: 2. The CDR3 consists of 13 residues. Written as DNA, the CDR3 is TGTGCCATAGCGGGAGTTAACACCGGGGAGCTGTTTTTT. Residues: CAIAGVNTGELFF.

This clonotype was counted only a few times. The chain carries TRBV12-3 or TRBV12-4 and TRBJ2-5; possible D gene TRBD2, 7 bases. This CDR3 is 15 amino acids long. Trimming removed 6 bases from V and 4 bases from J, with 18 bases in between. CDR3 loop: CASSPSIGGRETQYF. The CDR3 DNA follows: TGTGCCAGCAGCCCCTCAATCGGGGGGCGAGAGACCCAGTACTTC.

This clonotype was seen ten or more times. The J gene is TRBJ2-3, the V gene TRBV10-3; 10 bases match TRBD1. The CDR3 covers 14 residues. With 4 bases clipped from V and 4 bases from J, the junction kept 2 bases outside the gene matches. CDR1 is ENHRY and CDR2 is SYGVKD in the germline V gene. The CDR3 DNA is TGTGCCATCAGTGCGGGGACAGGGGCAGATACGCAGTATTTT. Protein product: CAISAGTGADTQYF.

This clonotype occurred many times. This chain links TRBV2 with TRBJ2-3, with D perhaps matching TRBD1 or TRBD2 (6 bases each). The V end lost 6 bases, the J end lost 2 bases, and 15 bases lay between the germline ends. This CDR3 region has 15 residues. Germline V gives CDR1 SNHLY, CDR2 FYNNEI. The CDR3 region has the DNA TGTGCCAGCAGCGCTGGGGGGCCGGCCACAGATACGCAGTATTTT. This encodes CASSAGGPATDTQYF. Using reference TRBV2 and TRBJ2-3 for the parts outside the CDR3, the full variable domain is EPEVTQTPSHQVTQMGQEVILRCVPISNHLYFYWYRQILGQKVEFLVSFYNNEISEKSEIFDDQFSVERPDGSNFTLKIRSTKLEDSAMYFCASSAGGPATDTQYFGPGTRLTVL.

This clonotype was counted ten times or more. V usage is TRBV3-1 and J usage is TRBJ2-2; 8 bases align to TRBD1. The CDR3 runs to 18 residues. Germline V gives CDR1 LGHDT, CDR2 YNNKEL (reference sequence). The ends lost 4 bases at V and 0 bases at J; junction bases unmatched: 10. The CDR3 is CASSRLGRTGTNTGELFF. Here the CDR3 DNA reads TGTGCCAGCAGCCGATTAGGCCGGACAGGGACGAACACCGGGGAGCTGTTTTTT.

This clonotype was recorded many times. V is TRBV7-2 and J is TRBJ1-5, with D uncertain. Trimming left V 1 base short and J 4 bases short, with 11 bases between. The CDR3 totals 15 residues. The germline V gene has CDR1 SGHTA and CDR2 FQGNSA. CDR3 in DNA: TGTGCCAGCAGCTTAGGACACAGAGGTAATCAGCCCCAGCATTTT. Translating gives CASSLGHRGNQPQHF.

Ten or more counts support this clonotype. The genes are TRBV7-3 and TRBJ1-3; D is perhaps TRBD1 (5 bases). Trimming took off 1 base at V and 2 bases at J, with 15 bases between the two ends. The CDR3 length is 17 residues. From germline, CDR1 is SGHTA and CDR2 FQGTGA. CDR3 DNA sequence: TGTGCCAGCAGCTTAAACCCGAGGGGTGTCACTGGAAACACCATATATTTT. This codes for CASSLNPRGVTGNTIYF.

This clonotype was observed at least ten times. This sequence joins TRBV7-3 and TRBJ1-2; D gene ambiguous. Trimming left V 2 bases short and J 3 bases short, with 7 bases between. The germline V gene has CDR1 SGHTA and CDR2 FQGTGA. The CDR3 consists of 13 residues. CDR3 protein: CASSLYRDYGYTF. The CDR3 bases are TGTGCCAGCAGCTTATACAGAGACTATGGCTACACCTTC.

For this clonotype: The junction shows a germline mismatch at one end, possibly a read error. This chain uses TRBV12-3 or TRBV12-4 with TRBJ2-2; 8 nucleotides line up with TRBD1. This CDR3 has 15 residues. CDR3 bases: TGTGTCAGCAGACTCGGACAGGGAGGTACCGGGGAGCTGTTTTTT. This codes for CVSRLGQGGTGELFF.

There are many counts of this clonotype. The chain joins TRBV30 to TRBJ1-2; unclear D gene. The V end lost 1 base, the J end lost 1 base, and 7 bases lay between the germline ends. The germline CDR1 and CDR2 sequences are GTSNPN and SVGIG (reference sequence). The CDR3 totals 13 residues. Written as DNA, the CDR3 is TGTGCCTGGAGTGCCCGCATTAACTATGGCTACACCTTC. As protein: CAWSARINYGYTF. The complete variable domain, with remaining parts taken from reference TRBV30 and TRBJ1-2, reads SQTIHQWPATLVQPVGSPLSLECTVEGTSNPNLYWYRQAAGRGLQLLFYSVGIGQISSEVPQNLSASRPQDRQFILSSKKLLLSDSGFYLCAWSARINYGYTFGSGTRLTVV.

In its sample, this clonotype was seen many times. This chain joins TRBV20-1 and TRBJ2-6; 7 nucleotides line up with TRBD1. The germline V gene has CDR1 DFQATT and CDR2 SNEGSKA (reference sequence). This CDR3 contains 14 residues. Trimming took 6 bases from V and 4 from J; bases not matched to a gene: 6. The CDR3 DNA reads as TGCAGTGCCGAGGGGGCGCTCGGGGCCAACGTCCTGACTTTC. Its protein product is CSAEGALGANVLTF.

This clonotype was recorded many times. This chain uses TRBV6-5 with TRBJ1-2, with a possible D match to TRBD1 (5 bases). With 0 bases removed from V and 7 bases from J, the gap between germline ends came to 15 bases. The CDR3 is made up of 15 amino acids. The germline CDR1 and CDR2 sequences are MNHEY and SVGAGI. The CDR3 sequence: CASSYSIKGSPGYTF. CDR3 DNA: TGTGCCAGCAGTTACTCGATCAAGGGGAGTCCTGGCTACACCTTC.

The sample holds many counts of this clonotype. The chain joins TRBV28 to TRBJ2-5; D may be TRBD2 (6 bases). This CDR3 has 15 residues. Between the trimmed V and J ends, which lost 3 bases and 3 bases, there was a span of 14 bases. Germline V lookup: CDR1 MDHEN, CDR2 SYDVKM. The CDR3 region is CASSFAGLEEETQYF. In nucleotides, the CDR3 is TGTGCCAGCAGTTTTGCGGGGTTGGAGGAAGAGACCCAGTACTTC.

This clonotype was seen ten or more times. The chain has TRBV20-1 and TRBJ1-5; D is ambiguous. This CDR3 has 14 amino acids. CDR1 is DFQATT, CDR2 SNEGSKA, per germline (reference sequence). V was trimmed by 0 bases and J by 3 bases, leaving 9 bases between them. The CDR3 nucleotides are TGCAGTGCTAGAGATCGACGGCTCAATCAGCCCCAGCATTTT. Amino acid sequence: CSARDRRLNQPQHF.

This clonotype was found many times. This chain connects TRBV12-3 or TRBV12-4 to TRBJ2-6; TRBD1 agrees at 9 bases. V shed 4 bases, J shed 0 bases, and the junction held 7 bases outside the gene matches. The CDR3 loop spans 18 amino acids. The CDR3 DNA follows: TGTGCCAGCAGTTACGGGACAGGGTCATTCTCTGGGGCCAACGTCCTGACTTTC. It codes for CASSYGTGSFSGANVLTF.

This clonotype was counted many times. The chain couples TRBV7-3 to TRBJ2-1, with D maybe TRBD2 (6 bases). CDR1 SGHTA and CDR2 FQGTGA come from the germline V gene. The CDR3 sequence is 13 residues long. The V and J ends lost 5 bases and 10 bases respectively, with 15 bases between them. Written as DNA, the CDR3 is TGTGCCAGCAGCATTTCTAGGGGAGGCGAGCAGTTCTTC. It is translated as CASSISRGGEQFF.

This clonotype was observed a few times. The chain has TRBV30 and TRBJ1-1, with D unresolved. CDR1 GTSNPN and CDR2 SVGIG come from the germline V gene (reference sequence). This CDR3 region has 12 residues. Trimming cost V 1 base and J 1 base, with 4 bases left between them. The CDR3 reads CAWSAGNTEAFF. Here the CDR3 DNA reads TGTGCCTGGAGTGCTGGGAACACTGAAGCTTTCTTT.

This clonotype was observed at least ten times. The chain joins TRBV4-1 to TRBJ2-1, with 7 bases fitting TRBD2. Germline CDR1 reads MGHRA; CDR2 reads YSYEKL. This CDR3 has 17 residues. V gave up 4 bases and J gave up 6 bases; unmatched junction bases: 15. This chain's CDR3 is CASSPTPLAPRINEQFF. The CDR3 nucleotides read TGCGCCAGCAGCCCCACCCCACTAGCGCCACGAATCAATGAGCAGTTCTTC.

This clonotype appeared many times. The chain carries TRBV14 and TRBJ1-4; TRBD1 might be the D (6 bases). V lost 1 base, J lost 7 bases, and 13 bases lay in between. The CDR3 loop spans 15 amino acids. Per germline, CDR1 SGHDN and CDR2 FVKESK. CDR3 DNA sequence: TGTGCCAGCAGCCAAGTTTCACAGGGTGCTGAAAAACTGTTTTTT. Translated, it gives CASSQVSQGAEKLFF.

This clonotype occurred many times. J is TRBJ2-3 and V is TRBV7-2; either TRBD1 or TRBD2 may supply D (5 bases each). Germline V lookup: CDR1 SGHTA, CDR2 FQGNSA. The V end was cut by 2 bases, the J end by 1 base, with 13 bases between. The CDR3 spans 16 residues. CDR3 residues: CASSLNWGSRTDTQYF. Here the CDR3 DNA reads TGTGCCAGCAGCTTAAACTGGGGGTCTCGCACAGATACGCAGTATTTT.

As to this clonotype: A single base separates this from a much larger clone, so it may be a read error. V is TRBV11-3 and J is TRBJ1-1, with no clear D. Germline CDR1 and CDR2: SGHNT and YENEEA. The CDR3 is 12 residues long. Trimming took off 4 bases at V and 6 bases at J, with 9 bases between the two ends. The CDR3 reads CASSSCGAEAFF. The CDR3 bases are TGTGCCAGCAGCTCATGTGGGGCTGAAGCTTTCTTT.

This clonotype has at least ten counts. CDR3 DNA sequence: TGTGCCATCAGACCTACCATGGGACAGGAGTACAATGAGCAGTTCTTC. Translating it yields CAIRPTMGQEYNEQFF. The chain joins TRBV10-3 to TRBJ2-1, with 8 bases lining up with TRBD1. The CDR3 contains 16 residues. Germline V gene sequence: CDR1 ENHRY, CDR2 SYGVKD. V trimming: 6 bases; J trimming: 4 bases; junction bases outside the gene matches: 11.

There are many counts of this clonotype. The chain employs TRBV5-5 and TRBJ2-6; D may be TRBD2 (5 bases). There are 17 residues in the CDR3. V was clipped by 4 bases and J by 0 bases, with 14 bases between them. Germline values: CDR1 SGHKS, CDR2 YYEKEE (reference sequence). This CDR3 reads CASSPGGGPSGANVLTF. The CDR3 DNA follows: TGTGCCAGCAGCCCCGGAGGCGGTCCCTCTGGGGCCAACGTCCTGACTTTC. The whole variable domain, filled in from reference TRBV5-5 and TRBJ2-6, reads DAGVTQSPTHLIKTRGQQVTLRCSPISGHKSVSWYQQVLGQGPQFIFQYYEKEERGRGNFPDRFSARQFPNYSSELNVNALLLGDSALYLCASSPGGGPSGANVLTFGAGSRLTVL.

This clonotype was seen ten or more times. This chain uses TRBV20-1 with TRBJ2-2, with TRBD2 matching over 8 bases. There are 15 residues in the CDR3. With 6 bases clipped from V and 0 bases from J, the junction kept 6 bases outside the gene matches. Germline V CDR1 and CDR2: DFQATT, SNEGSKA (reference sequence). CDR3 sequence reads: CSALTSGANTGELFF. The CDR3 DNA sequence: TGCAGTGCACTTACTAGCGGCGCGAACACCGGGGAGCTGTTTTTT.

This clonotype was seen at least ten times. The chain employs TRBV7-2 and TRBJ2-7; tentatively, D is TRBD1 (6 bases). CDR3 size: 13 residues. V shed 5 bases and J shed 3 bases, with 11 bases lying between them. Germline-derived CDR1 and CDR2 are SGHTA and FQGNSA. CDR3 in DNA: TGTGCCAGCAGCACCGGACAGCTCTACGAGCAGTACTTC. This translates into CASSTGQLYEQYF.

The sample holds many counts of this clonotype. One end of the junction is discordant with germline, which a read error may explain. The chain couples TRBV7-2 to TRBJ2-1, with TRBD1 identical over 8 bases. Per germline, CDR1 SGHTA and CDR2 FQGNSA. The CDR3 length is 10 residues. The CDR3 here is CASSGQGLLF. The CDR3 nucleotides read TGTGCCAGCAGCGGACAGGGCTTGCTCTTC.